A single sample gave rise to the 14 T cell receptor beta chains below, sequenced in a study of T-cell reconstitution after alpha-beta-depleted transplantation in children. The TCRbeta library incorporated unique molecular identifiers. One entry per CDR3 protein results from TCRdb running MiXCR on the PCR reads. Of a few hundred thousand distinct CDR3 sequences listed, nearly 10% are singletons. The source material was PBMCs from the stem cell graft donor, sampled from the stem cell graft. The receptors originated from a human donor who donated a stem cell graft to a child with SCID.

This clonotype was recorded a few times. V gene TRBV27 combines with J gene TRBJ1-5; 7 nucleotides agree with TRBD1. The CDR3 sequence is 15 residues long. The trim removed 2 bases at V and 4 bases at J, leaving 5 bases unmatched. Germline CDR1 and CDR2: MNHEY and SMNVEV (reference sequence). The CDR3 reads CASSLTGQTNQPQHF. CDR3 in DNA: TGTGCCAGCAGTTTAACGGGACAGACAAATCAGCCCCAGCATTTT.

At least ten counts were recorded for this clonotype. The chain carries TRBV12-3 or TRBV12-4 and TRBJ2-3, with no clear D. Trimming removed 6 bases from V and 0 bases from J, with 13 bases in between. There are 15 residues in the CDR3. CDR3 coding DNA: TGTGCCAGCAGCCTTCCCACTATTAGCACAGATACGCAGTATTTT. This encodes CASSLPTISTDTQYF.

The gene calls are TRBV5-1 and TRBJ2-3, with 9 positions matching TRBD2. The CDR3 length is 18 residues. Trimming took 2 bases from V and 2 from J; bases not matched to a gene: 12. In germline, CDR1 is SGHRS, CDR2 YFSETQ. The chain's CDR3 is CASSFPSNSSGVTDTQYF. CDR3 DNA: TGCGCCAGCAGCTTCCCCTCTAACTCTAGCGGGGTCACAGATACGCAGTATTTT.

The rearrangement links TRBV5-1 to TRBJ2-3, with a weak D call TRBD1 (6 bases). Looked up from germline, CDR1 is SGHRS and CDR2 is YFSETQ. Between the trimmed V and J ends, which lost 2 bases and 4 bases, there was a span of 11 bases. CDR3 size: 14 residues. The CDR3 is CASSFSSGADTQYF. The CDR3 region has the DNA TGCGCCAGCAGCTTTAGTTCAGGGGCAGATACGCAGTATTTT.

This clonotype turned up a few times. The CDR3 DNA sequence: TGTGCCAGCAGCTTAGGGGCCGGCAGGGATACGCAGTATTTT. Its protein product is CASSLGAGRDTQYF. V is TRBV7-3 and J is TRBJ2-3; D is perhaps TRBD1 (5 bases). This CDR3 has 14 amino acids. Germline assignment: CDR1 SGHTA and CDR2 FQGTGA. V was shortened by 2 bases and J by 6 bases, with 12 bases between the two germline ends.

V gene TRBV27 combines with J gene TRBJ1-6; TRBD1 might be the D (6 bases). The CDR3 runs to 14 residues. Looked up from germline, CDR1 is MNHEY and CDR2 is SMNVEV (reference sequence). The ends were cut back, 3 bases at V and 10 bases at J, with 13 bases in the middle. As DNA, the CDR3 is TGTGCCAGCAGTTTCGGGGGGCTTAGGTCACCCCTCCACTTT. As protein: CASSFGGLRSPLHF.

The CDR3 loop reads CSATDRGRGDTQYF. CDR3 nucleotides: TGCAGTGCTACCGACAGGGGGCGAGGAGATACGCAGTATTTT. The V call is TRBV20-1, the J call TRBJ2-3; 10 positions match TRBD1. CDR1 DFQATT and CDR2 SNEGSKA come from the germline V gene (reference sequence). V lost 4 bases and J lost 5; bases outside the gene matches: 6. This CDR3 is 14 amino acids long.

This chain links TRBV7-8 with TRBJ1-1; D might be TRBD1 (6 bases). Trimming shortened V by 6 bases and J by 10 bases, and 15 bases separated the two germline ends. Germline CDR1 and CDR2: SGHVS and FQNEAQ. The CDR3 loop spans 12 amino acids. The CDR3 is CASRDPGQGAFF. In DNA, the CDR3 is TGTGCCAGCAGGGACCCGGGACAAGGAGCTTTCTTT.

The genes are TRBV9 and TRBJ1-6; possible D gene TRBD1, 6 bases. The V end was cut by 3 bases, the J end by 14 bases, with 12 bases between. Germline CDR1 reads SGDLS; CDR2 reads YYNGEE. CDR3 length: 12 amino acids. The DNA for the CDR3 is TGTGCCAGCAGCGCCGGGGGCGGAACCCTCCACTTT. Protein: CASSAGGGTLHF.

This clonotype occurred a few times. The chain employs TRBV5-1 and TRBJ2-5; no clear D gene. The CDR3 has 15 residues. V was pared by 3 bases and J by 2 bases, with 14 bases between. Per germline, CDR1 SGHRS and CDR2 YFSETQ. The CDR3 bases are TGCGCCAGCAGCTATGGTGCTAGAGGACAAGAGACCCAGTACTTC. Its protein is CASSYGARGQETQYF.

This chain links TRBV7-9 with TRBJ2-1; D gene unclear. The CDR3 runs to 15 residues. Germline-derived CDR1 and CDR2 are SEHNR and FQNEAQ (reference sequence). The V end was cut by 4 bases, the J end by 10 bases, with 20 bases between. Here the CDR3 DNA reads TGTGCCAGCAGCTCGGTGAGTGGACGTTTCTGGGAGCAGTTCTTC. This translates into CASSSVSGRFWEQFF.

In its sample, this clonotype was seen a few times. The chain couples TRBV20-1 to TRBJ2-2; 8 bases fit TRBD2. This CDR3 is 15 amino acids long. CDR1 DFQATT and CDR2 SNEGSKA come from the germline V gene (reference sequence). After removal of 6 bases from V and 1 base from J, the junction contained 7 bases not matched to a gene. DNA for the CDR3: TGCAGTGCGATCCCTAGCGGGCGGAACACCGGGGAGCTGTTTTTT. It translates to CSAIPSGRNTGELFF.

This clonotype came up a few times. This chain joins TRBV20-1 and TRBJ2-5; possibly TRBD1 for D (7 bases). Per germline, CDR1 DFQATT and CDR2 SNEGSKA (reference sequence). The CDR3 spans 15 residues. V lost 5 bases and J lost 4, with 20 bases in between. CDR3 region: CSALSSTQGGETQYF. The CDR3 DNA follows: TGCAGTGCTTTATCTTCCACCCAGGGGGGAGAGACCCAGTACTTC.

This clonotype was detected many times. The chain joins TRBV5-5 to TRBJ2-2; no clear D. V shed 1 base and J shed 4 bases, with 14 bases lying between them. This CDR3 has 16 amino acids. The V gene's germline CDR1 is SGHKS and CDR2 YYEKEE (reference sequence). The CDR3: CASSLLSGKITGELFF. The CDR3 DNA reads as TGTGCCAGCAGCTTGTTAAGTGGGAAAATCACCGGGGAGCTGTTTTTT. The full variable domain, completed using reference TRBV5-5 and TRBJ2-2, is DAGVTQSPTHLIKTRGQQVTLRCSPISGHKSVSWYQQVLGQGPQFIFQYYEKEERGRGNFPDRFSARQFPNYSSELNVNALLLGDSALYLCASSLLSGKITGELFFGEGSRLTVL.